This T cell receptor beta chain stems from a study of cytomegalovirus exposure and HLA in healthy donors. Study-wide results and limits: Apparent HLA restriction characterized most CMV-associated TCR beta chains in a later analysis. Accurate prediction of most subjects' HLA-A and HLA-B alleles from TCR beta sequences was reported.

Germline lookup yields CDR1 SGHRS and CDR2 YFSETQ. Deletions cut 7 bases from V and 1 base from J, with 11 bases between. This CDR3 region has 13 residues. In the case of this clone: Its cognate antigen is unknown.

Vbeta (60) and Jbeta (13) primers were used in the PCR. Here immunoSEQ multiplex PCR was the method, and the copy in TCRdb shows in-frame clones only, minus some. The top ten clones hold 8.8% of a sample with around 120,000 clones, 80% of them seen once. The receptor comes from a female donor in good health and CMV-seropositive. Sequencing used PBMCs. The rearrangement joins TRBV5-1 to TRBJ1-1; D is undetermined. CDR3 nucleotide sequence: TGCGCCAGCGGCCCTGCCACGAACACTGAAGCTTTCTTT. The encoded protein is CASGPATNTEAFF.